The clone carrying this TCR beta chain has a handful of counts. Its antigen remains unidentified. This specimen belongs to a study of CD8 T cells in ankylosing spondylitis. The study, taken as a whole, reports: Disease-linked clones, CD8+, were relatively rare in peripheral blood. Seemingly characteristic of ankylosing spondylitis blood was a TCR beta motif consisting of about 8 highly homologous variants. Previous work reported some of these motif variants in the synovial fluid and blood of reactive arthritis.

Germline V lookup: CDR1 SGHRS, CDR2 YFSETQ. Deletions cut 2 bases from V and 6 bases from J, with 10 bases between. The CDR3 runs 13 residues. TCRdb called the 5' RACE reads again in MiXCR, with one record for every CDR3 protein. In the table there are fewer than 650,000 distinct CDR3 sequences, about an eighth of which are singletons. The chain joins TRBV5-1 to TRBJ2-3; a weak D match, TRBD1 (6 bases). Sequenced sample: blood, either unsorted or a sorted T cell fraction (not recorded which). The receptor was isolated from a male donor with ankylosing spondylitis. The CDR3 protein is CASSLQGYDTQYF. In DNA form, the CDR3 reads TGCGCCAGCAGCTTACAGGGATACGATACGCAGTATTTT.